The rows below give T cell receptor beta chains drawn from one sample of a study of regulatory T cells in long-lasting Graves disease. TCRdb analysed the multiplex PCR reads with MiXCR anew, one entry per CDR3 protein. The repertoire holds around 400,000 distinct CDR3 sequences, with 15% to 18% as singletons. This specimen consisted of peripheral blood mononuclear cells (PBMCs), obtained at new diagnosis, from a patient treated with antithyroid drugs. These receptors were collected from a female donor with Graves disease. Both conserved end residues are trimmed from each CDR3. A D gene is named only where the DNA matches it firmly.

cdr3_aa | d_call | j_call | v_call
ASSPGTESNEQF | NA | TRBJ2-1 | TRBV18
ASSQDPTGGYEQY | TRBD1 | TRBJ2-7 | TRBV4-3
ASSSRLGPYNEQF | NA | TRBJ2-1 | TRBV5-4
ASSQDSRSYNEQF | NA | TRBJ2-1 | TRBV3-1
ASSSTDRVLGLYEQY | NA | TRBJ2-7 | TRBV7-9
SALISGGRVTEAF | NA | TRBJ1-1 | TRBV20-1
ASGARAHSSYEQY | NA | TRBJ2-7 | TRBV27
ASSGGSKGAGANVLT | NA | TRBJ2-6 | TRBV6-1
AISGGEETQY | NA | TRBJ2-5 | TRBV10-3
ASSSGGETQY | NA | TRBJ2-5 | TRBV7-9
ASSFRGGSEPQH | TRBD1 | TRBJ1-5 | TRBV5-4
SAEGRPVGTEAF | NA | TRBJ1-1 | TRBV20-1
ASSSPPGELF | NA | TRBJ2-2 | TRBV12-3/TRBV12-4
ASSQGVGANEKLF | NA | TRBJ1-4 | TRBV3-1
SARVRGSSYNEQF | NA | TRBJ2-1 | TRBV20-1
ASSPWTSYGYT | NA | TRBJ1-2 | TRBV18
ASSPGGRAPGGVTEAF | TRBD1 | TRBJ1-1 | TRBV7-9